The sequence of this T cell receptor beta chain was determined in a study of T cells after yellow fever vaccination. Whole-study findings and limits: From the bulk population, abundant clonotypes could contaminate and appear within FACS-sorted repertoires. Among primary-vaccination clones, most reappeared after the booster, at 95% to 96% for CD4 and 85% to 90% for CD8.

This clonotype has just a few counts. A universal primer site and UMIs were added as TCR cDNA was made by 5'RACE template switching. TCRdb passed the 5' RACE reads through MiXCR, listing each CDR3 protein once. Here the sample spans 30,000 to 35,000 distinct CDR3 sequences, approximately 6.6% being singletons. CDR3 length: 16 residues. V dropped 0 bases and J dropped 10; count of bases not matched to a gene: 13. Germline CDR1 LGHNA, CDR2 YNFKEQ. Sequenced material: PBMCs, either bulk or a sorted T-cell subset (CD4+, CD8+, memory, or dextramer-sorted; not recorded which), taken on the day of the first yellow fever vaccination. The origin of this receptor is a man between 18 and 35 years old who received the YFV17D yellow fever vaccine. The V gene is TRBV4-2, the J gene TRBJ1-1; 8 bases map to TRBD1. In DNA form, the CDR3 reads TGTGCCAGCAGCCAAGATTATACACAGGGGGTTAACGGAGCTTTCTTT. Translated, it gives CASSQDYTQGVNGAFF.